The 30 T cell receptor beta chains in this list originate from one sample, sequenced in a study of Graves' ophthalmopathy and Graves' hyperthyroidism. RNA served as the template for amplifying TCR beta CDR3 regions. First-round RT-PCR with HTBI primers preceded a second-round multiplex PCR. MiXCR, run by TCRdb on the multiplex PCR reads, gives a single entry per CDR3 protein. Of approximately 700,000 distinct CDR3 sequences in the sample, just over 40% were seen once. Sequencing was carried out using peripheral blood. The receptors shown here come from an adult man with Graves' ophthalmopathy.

The CDR3: CASSEWSGANVLTF. The CDR3 region has the DNA TGTGCCAGCAGTGAATGGTCTGGGGCCAACGTCCTGACTTTC. This rearrangement joins TRBV25-1 to TRBJ2-6; no reliable D call. CDR3 length equals 14 residues. The V end lost 1 base, the J end lost 1 base, and 2 bases lay between the germline ends. CDR1 and CDR2 from the germline V gene are MGHDK and SYGVNS. The complete variable domain, with remaining parts taken from reference TRBV25-1 and TRBJ2-6, reads EADIYQTPRYLVIGTGKKITLECSQTMGHDKMYWYQQDPGMELHLIHYSYGVNSTEKGDLSSESTVSRIRTEHFPLTLESARPSHTSQYLCASSEWSGANVLTFGAGSRLTVL.

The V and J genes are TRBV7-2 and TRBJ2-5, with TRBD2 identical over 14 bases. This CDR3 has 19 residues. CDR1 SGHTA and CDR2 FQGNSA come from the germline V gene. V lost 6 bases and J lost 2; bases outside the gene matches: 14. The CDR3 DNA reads TGTGCCAGCAGTTCTAAACCGGGACTAGCGGGGGCAATACAAGAGACCCAGTACTTC. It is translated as CASSSKPGLAGAIQETQYF. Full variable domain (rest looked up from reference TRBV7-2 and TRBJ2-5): GAGVSQSPSNKVTEKGKDVELRCDPISGHTALYWYRQSLGQGLEFLIYFQGNSAPDKSGLPSDRFSAERTGGSVSTLTIQRTQQEDSAVYLCASSSKPGLAGAIQETQYFGPGTRLLVL.

The CDR3 nucleotides read TGTGCCAGCAGTTGGGGGGGCGGTGAAGCTTTCTTT. Its protein product is CASSWGGGEAFF. This chain uses TRBV12-5 with TRBJ1-1; possible D gene TRBD1, 6 bases. Germline lookup yields CDR1 LGHNT and CDR2 FRNRAP. The CDR3 is 12 amino acids.

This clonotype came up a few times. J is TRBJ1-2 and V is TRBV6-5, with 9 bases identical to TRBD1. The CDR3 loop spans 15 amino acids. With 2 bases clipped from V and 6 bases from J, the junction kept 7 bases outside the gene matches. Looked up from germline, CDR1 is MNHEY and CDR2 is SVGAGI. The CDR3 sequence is CASSYGGTGSHGYTF. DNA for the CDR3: TGTGCCAGCAGTTACGGTGGGACAGGGTCCCATGGCTACACCTTC.

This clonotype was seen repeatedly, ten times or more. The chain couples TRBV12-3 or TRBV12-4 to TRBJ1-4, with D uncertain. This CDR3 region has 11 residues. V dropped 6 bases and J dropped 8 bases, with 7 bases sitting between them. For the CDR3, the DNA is TGTGCCAGCAGGGGTGGGGAAAAACTGTTTTTT. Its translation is CASRGGEKLFF.

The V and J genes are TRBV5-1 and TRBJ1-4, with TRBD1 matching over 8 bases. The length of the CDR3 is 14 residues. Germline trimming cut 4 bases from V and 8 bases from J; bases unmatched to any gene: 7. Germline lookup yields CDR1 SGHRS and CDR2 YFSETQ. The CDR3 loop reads CASSVGTGEEKLFF. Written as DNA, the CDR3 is TGCGCCAGCAGCGTTGGGACAGGAGAAGAAAAACTGTTTTTT.

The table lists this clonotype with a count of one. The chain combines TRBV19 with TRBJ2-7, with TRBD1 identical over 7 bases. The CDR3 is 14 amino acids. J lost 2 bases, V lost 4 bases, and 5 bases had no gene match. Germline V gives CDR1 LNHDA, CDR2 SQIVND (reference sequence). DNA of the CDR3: TGTGCCAGTAGTAGATTCGGGACAGCCTACGAGCAGTACTTC. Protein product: CASSRFGTAYEQYF.

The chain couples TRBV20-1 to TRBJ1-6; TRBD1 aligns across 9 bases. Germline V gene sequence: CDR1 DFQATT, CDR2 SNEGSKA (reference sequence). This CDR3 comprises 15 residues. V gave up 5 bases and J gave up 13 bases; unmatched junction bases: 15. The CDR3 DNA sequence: TGCAGTGCTCGCCCCCCGGGACAGGGACATCAGCCCCTCCACTTT. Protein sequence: CSARPPGQGHQPLHF.

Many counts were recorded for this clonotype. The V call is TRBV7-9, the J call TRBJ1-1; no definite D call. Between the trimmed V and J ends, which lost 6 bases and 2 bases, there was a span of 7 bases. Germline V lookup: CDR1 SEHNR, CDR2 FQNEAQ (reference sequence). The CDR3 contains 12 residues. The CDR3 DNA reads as TGTGCCAGCAGAGGACTAAACACTGAAGCTTTCTTT. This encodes CASRGLNTEAFF.

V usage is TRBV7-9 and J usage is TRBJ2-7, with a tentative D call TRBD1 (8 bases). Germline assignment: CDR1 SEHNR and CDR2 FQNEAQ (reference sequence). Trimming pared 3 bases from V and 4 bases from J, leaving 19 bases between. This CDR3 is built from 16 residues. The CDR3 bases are TGTGCCAGCAGCTTTGGCGGGGGCCAGGGGGCTTACGAGCAGTACTTC. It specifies CASSFGGGQGAYEQYF. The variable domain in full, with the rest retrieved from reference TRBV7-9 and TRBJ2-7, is DTGVSQNPRHKITKRGQNVTFRCDPISEHNRLYWYRQTLGQGPEFLTYFQNEAQLEKSRLLSDRFSAERPKGSFSTLEIQRTEQGDSAMYLCASSFGGGQGAYEQYFGPGTRLTVT.

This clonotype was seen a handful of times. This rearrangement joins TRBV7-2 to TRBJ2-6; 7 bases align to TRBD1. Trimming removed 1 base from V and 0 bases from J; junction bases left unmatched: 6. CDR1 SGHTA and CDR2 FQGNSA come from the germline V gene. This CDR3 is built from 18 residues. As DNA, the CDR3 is TGTGCCAGCAGCTTAGGGGTCAGGGGGACCTCTGGGGCCAACGTCCTGACTTTC. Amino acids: CASSLGVRGTSGANVLTF.

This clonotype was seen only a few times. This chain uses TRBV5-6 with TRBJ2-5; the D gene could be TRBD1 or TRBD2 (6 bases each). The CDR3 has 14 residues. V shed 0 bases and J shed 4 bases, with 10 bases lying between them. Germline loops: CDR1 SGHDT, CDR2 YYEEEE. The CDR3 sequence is CASSLAKGGETQYF. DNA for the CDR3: TGTGCCAGCAGCTTGGCCAAGGGGGGAGAGACCCAGTACTTC. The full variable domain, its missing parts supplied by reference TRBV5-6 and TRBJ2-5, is DAGVTQSPTHLIKTRGQQVTLRCSPKSGHDTVSWYQQALGQGPQFIFQYYEEEERQRGNFPDRFSGHQFPNYSSELNVNALLLGDSALYLCASSLAKGGETQYFGPGTRLLVL.

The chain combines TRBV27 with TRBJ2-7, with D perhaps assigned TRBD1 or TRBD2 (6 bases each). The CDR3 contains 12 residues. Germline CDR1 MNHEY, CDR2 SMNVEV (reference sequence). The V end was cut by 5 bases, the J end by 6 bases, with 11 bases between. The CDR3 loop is CASSTGRGEQYF. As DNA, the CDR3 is TGTGCCAGCAGTACAGGGCGGGGCGAGCAGTACTTC.

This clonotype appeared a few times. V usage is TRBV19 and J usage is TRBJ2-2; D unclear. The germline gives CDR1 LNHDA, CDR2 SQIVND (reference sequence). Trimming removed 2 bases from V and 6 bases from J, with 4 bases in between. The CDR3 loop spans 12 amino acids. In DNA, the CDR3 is TGTGCCAGTAGTATACGGCCCGGGGAGCTGTTTTTT. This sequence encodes CASSIRPGELFF.

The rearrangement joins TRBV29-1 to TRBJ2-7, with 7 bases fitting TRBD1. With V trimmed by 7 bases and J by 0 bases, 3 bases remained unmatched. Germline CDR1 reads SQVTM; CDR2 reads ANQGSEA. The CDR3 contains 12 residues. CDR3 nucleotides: TGCAGCGGGGACAGCAGCTCCTACGAGCAGTACTTC. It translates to CSGDSSSYEQYF.

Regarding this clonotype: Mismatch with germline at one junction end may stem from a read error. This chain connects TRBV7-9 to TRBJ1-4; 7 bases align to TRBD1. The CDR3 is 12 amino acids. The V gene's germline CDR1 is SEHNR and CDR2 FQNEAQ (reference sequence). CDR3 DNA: TGTGCCAGCCGCCCGGGCGACAGGGCTCAACTTTTT. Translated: CASRPGDRAQLF.

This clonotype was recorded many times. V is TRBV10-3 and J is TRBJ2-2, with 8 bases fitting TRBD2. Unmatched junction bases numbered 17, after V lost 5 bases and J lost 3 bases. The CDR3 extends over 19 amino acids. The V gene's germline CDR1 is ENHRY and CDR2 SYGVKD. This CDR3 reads CAISFTSGGHPSDTGELFF. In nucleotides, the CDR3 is TGTGCCATCAGTTTTACTAGCGGCGGACACCCCTCGGACACCGGGGAGCTGTTTTTT.

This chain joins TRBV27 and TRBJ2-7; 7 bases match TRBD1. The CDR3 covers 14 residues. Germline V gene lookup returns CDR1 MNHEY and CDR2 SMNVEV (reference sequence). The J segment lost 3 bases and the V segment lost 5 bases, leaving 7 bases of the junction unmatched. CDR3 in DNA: TGTGCCAGCAGTGTCTTTGCAGGGGGCTACGAGCAGTACTTC. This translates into CASSVFAGGYEQYF.

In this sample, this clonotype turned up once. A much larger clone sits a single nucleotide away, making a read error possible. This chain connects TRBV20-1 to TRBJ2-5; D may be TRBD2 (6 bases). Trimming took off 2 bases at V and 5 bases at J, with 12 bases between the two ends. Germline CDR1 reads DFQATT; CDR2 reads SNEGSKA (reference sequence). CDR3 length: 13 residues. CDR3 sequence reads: CSARLTGVETQYF. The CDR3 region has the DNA TGCAGTGCTAGACTAACGGGAGTGGAGACCCAGTACTTC.

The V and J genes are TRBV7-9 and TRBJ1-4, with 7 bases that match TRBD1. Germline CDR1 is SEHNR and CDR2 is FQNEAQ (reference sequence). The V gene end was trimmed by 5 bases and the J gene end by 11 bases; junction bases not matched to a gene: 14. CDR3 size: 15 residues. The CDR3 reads CASSMLGTTGDKLFF. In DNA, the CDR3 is TGTGCCAGCAGCATGTTGGGGACTACAGGGGACAAACTGTTTTTT.

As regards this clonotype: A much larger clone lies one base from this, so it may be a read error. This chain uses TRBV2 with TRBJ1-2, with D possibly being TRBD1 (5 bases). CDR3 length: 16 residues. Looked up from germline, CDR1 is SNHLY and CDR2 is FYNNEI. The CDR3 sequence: CASSRRPGRDWYGHTF. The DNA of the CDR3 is TGTGCCAGCAGTAGACGACCAGGGAGGGATTGGTATGGCCACACCTTC.

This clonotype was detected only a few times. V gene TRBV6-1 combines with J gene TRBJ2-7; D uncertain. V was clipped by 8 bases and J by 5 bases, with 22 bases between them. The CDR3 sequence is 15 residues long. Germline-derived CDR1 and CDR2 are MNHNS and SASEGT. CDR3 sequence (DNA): TGTGCCAGCGGACCCGGGTTAAGGGCCATCCACGAGCAGTACTTC. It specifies CASGPGLRAIHEQYF.

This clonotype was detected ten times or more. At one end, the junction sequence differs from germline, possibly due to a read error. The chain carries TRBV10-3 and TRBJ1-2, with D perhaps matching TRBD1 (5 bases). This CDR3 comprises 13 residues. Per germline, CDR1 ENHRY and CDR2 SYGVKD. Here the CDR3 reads CASSYSGRYGYTF. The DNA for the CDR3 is TGTGCCAGCAGTTACTCGGGGCGATATGGCTACACCTTC.

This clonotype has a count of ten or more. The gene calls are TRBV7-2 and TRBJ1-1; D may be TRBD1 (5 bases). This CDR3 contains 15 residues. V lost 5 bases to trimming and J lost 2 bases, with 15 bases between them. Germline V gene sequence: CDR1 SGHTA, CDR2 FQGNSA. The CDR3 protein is CASSPRYGTNTEAFF. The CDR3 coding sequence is TGTGCCAGCAGCCCCCGGTATGGGACTAACACTGAAGCTTTCTTT.

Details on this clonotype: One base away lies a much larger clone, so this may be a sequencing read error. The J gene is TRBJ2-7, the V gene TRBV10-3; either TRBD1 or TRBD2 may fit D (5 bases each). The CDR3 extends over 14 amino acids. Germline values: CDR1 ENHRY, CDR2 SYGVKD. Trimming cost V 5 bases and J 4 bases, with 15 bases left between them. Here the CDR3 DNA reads TGTGCCATCAGTTACCAGGGAGTGGGGTACGAGCAGTACTTC. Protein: CAISYQGVGYEQYF.

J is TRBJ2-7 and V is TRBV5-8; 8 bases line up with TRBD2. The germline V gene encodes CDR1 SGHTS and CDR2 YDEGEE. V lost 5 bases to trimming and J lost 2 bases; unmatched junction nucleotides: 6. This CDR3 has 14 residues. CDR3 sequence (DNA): TGTGCCAGCAGGCGAGCGGGAGCCGCCTACGAGCAGTACTTC. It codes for CASRRAGAAYEQYF.

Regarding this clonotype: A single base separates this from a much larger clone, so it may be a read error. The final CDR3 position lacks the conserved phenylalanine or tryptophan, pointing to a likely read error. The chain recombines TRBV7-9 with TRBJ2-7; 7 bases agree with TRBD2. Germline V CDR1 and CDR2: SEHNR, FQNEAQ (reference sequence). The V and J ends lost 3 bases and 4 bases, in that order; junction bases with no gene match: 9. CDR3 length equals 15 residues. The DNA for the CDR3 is TGTGCCAGCAGCTTTGAGGCGGGAGCTGGGTACGAGCAGTACCTC. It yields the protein CASSFEAGAGYEQYL.

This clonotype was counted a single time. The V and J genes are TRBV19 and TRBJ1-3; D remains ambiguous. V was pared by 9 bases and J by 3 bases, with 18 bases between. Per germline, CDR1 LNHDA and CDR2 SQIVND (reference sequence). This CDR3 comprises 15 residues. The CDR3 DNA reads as TGTGCCAGCAGTTCCCGCCCAGGTTTTGGAAACACCATATATTTT. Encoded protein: CASSSRPGFGNTIYF. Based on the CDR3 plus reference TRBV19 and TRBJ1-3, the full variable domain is DGGITQSPKYLFRKEGQNVTLSCEQNLNHDAMYWYRQDPGQGLRLIYYSQIVNDFQKGDIAEGYSVSREKKESFPLTVTSAQKNPTAFYLCASSSRPGFGNTIYFGEGSWLTVV.

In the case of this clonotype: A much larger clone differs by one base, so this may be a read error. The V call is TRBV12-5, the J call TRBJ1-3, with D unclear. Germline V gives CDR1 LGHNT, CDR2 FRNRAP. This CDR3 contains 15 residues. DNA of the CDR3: TGTGCCAGCAGTTTAACGGCCTCAGGAGTAAACACCATATATTTT. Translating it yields CASSLTASGVNTIYF.

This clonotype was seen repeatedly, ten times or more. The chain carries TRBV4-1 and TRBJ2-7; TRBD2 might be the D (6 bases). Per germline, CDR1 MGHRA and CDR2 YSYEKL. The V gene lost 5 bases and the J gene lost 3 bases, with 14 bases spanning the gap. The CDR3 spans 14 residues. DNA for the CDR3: TGCGCCAGCAGCATCCACGTGGAGGGCTACGAGCAGTACTTC. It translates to CASSIHVEGYEQYF.